One sample yielded the 15 T cell receptor beta chains listed below, sequenced in a study of T-cell memory formation after mild COVID-19. TCRdb reanalysed the 5' RACE reads using MiXCR and keeps one entry per CDR3 protein. The sample shows a few hundred thousand distinct CDR3 sequences, around 26% of them seen only once. The sequenced material came from PBMCs or a T cell subset sorted from them (not recorded which). The receptor set was obtained from an adult woman who had mild COVID-19 (a few samples of this study predate the infection). Cell type and time point are not known.

There are many counts of this clonotype. The V call is TRBV7-8, the J call TRBJ2-2, with 7 bases that match TRBD2. Per germline, CDR1 SGHVS and CDR2 FQNEAQ. The CDR3 covers 15 residues. J was trimmed by 4 bases and V by 2 bases; bases with no gene match: 4. The CDR3 loop reads CASSLWRERTGELFF. The DNA of the CDR3 is TGTGCCAGCAGCTTATGGCGGGAGCGCACCGGGGAGCTGTTTTTT.

The rearrangement uses TRBV4-2 and TRBJ2-7; TRBD2 agrees at 7 bases. The CDR3 contains 16 residues. The V gene end was trimmed by 4 bases and the J gene end by 2 bases; junction bases not matched to a gene: 11. Germline CDR1 is LGHNA and CDR2 is YNFKEQ. The CDR3 here is CASSLQGGGGPYEQYF. The CDR3 DNA reads as TGTGCCAGCAGCCTCCAAGGCGGGGGTGGCCCCTACGAGCAGTACTTC.

This rearrangement joins TRBV7-9 to TRBJ2-5, with 7 bases matching TRBD2. Germline V gene sequence: CDR1 SEHNR, CDR2 FQNEAQ (reference sequence). This CDR3 region has 14 residues. Unmatched junction bases numbered 8, after V lost 5 bases and J lost 5 bases. The CDR3 loop is CASSPGGSLETQYF. The CDR3 DNA follows: TGTGCCAGCAGCCCCGGGGGGAGCCTCGAGACCCAGTACTTC.

In this sample, this clonotype turned up a few times. The chain couples TRBV5-1 to TRBJ2-2; 10 bases align to TRBD1. Trimming cost V 3 bases and J 4 bases; bases outside gene matches: 9. The germline V gene has CDR1 SGHRS and CDR2 YFSETQ. CDR3 length: 17 residues. CDR3 sequence reads: CASSSNAGTGVTGELFF. The CDR3, as DNA: TGCGCCAGCAGCTCCAACGCCGGGACAGGGGTCACCGGGGAGCTGTTTTTT.

V is TRBV5-1 and J is TRBJ1-2; the match to TRBD1 covers 8 bases. The length of the CDR3 is 13 residues. V lost 3 bases, J lost 2 bases, and 0 bases stayed unmatched. Germline CDR1 SGHRS, CDR2 YFSETQ. In nucleotides, the CDR3 is TGCGCCAGCAGCTGGGACAGGAACTATGGCTACACCTTC. It is translated as CASSWDRNYGYTF. Complete variable domain (other parts from reference TRBV5-1 and TRBJ1-2): KAGVTQTPRYLIKTRGQQVTLSCSPISGHRSVSWYQQTPGQGLQFLFEYFSETQRNKGNFPGRFSGRQFSNSRSEMNVSTLELGDSALYLCASSWDRNYGYTFGSGTRLTVV.

The chain recombines TRBV29-1 with TRBJ2-7, with 8 bases lining up with TRBD1. This CDR3 has 16 residues. The germline gives CDR1 SQVTM, CDR2 ANQGSEA. The J segment lost 3 bases and the V segment lost 4 bases, leaving 14 bases of the junction unmatched. The CDR3 nucleotides read TGCAGCGTTGTACCGGAGGACAGGGCCGGCAGCTACGAGCAGTACTTC. Translated: CSVVPEDRAGSYEQYF.

This chain connects TRBV5-1 to TRBJ1-5; D is perhaps TRBD1 (5 bases). CDR1 and CDR2 from the germline V gene are SGHRS and YFSETQ. The CDR3 has 14 residues. Trimming pared 5 bases from V and 2 bases from J, leaving 11 bases between. The chain's CDR3 is CASSAGGGNQPQHF. In DNA, the CDR3 is TGCGCCAGCAGTGCCGGGGGGGGCAATCAGCCCCAGCATTTT.

The chain combines TRBV4-3 with TRBJ2-5; 10 bases align to TRBD2. The CDR3 is made up of 18 amino acids. After removal of 0 bases from V and 5 bases from J, the junction contained 12 bases not matched to a gene. Germline CDR1 LGHNA, CDR2 YSLEER. DNA for the CDR3: TGCGCCAGCAGCCAAGATCCCCTAGCGGGAGTCGGCGGGGAGACCCAGTACTTC. Translation: CASSQDPLAGVGGETQYF.

The table lists this clonotype with a few counts. The chain is built from TRBV10-3 and TRBJ1-5; TRBD1 is a possible D gene (6 bases). Trimming removed 2 bases from V and 6 bases from J, with 11 bases in between. The germline V gene has CDR1 ENHRY and CDR2 SYGVKD. CDR3 length: 14 residues. The CDR3 bases are TGTGCCATCAGTGAGAACAGGGCGGGTCAGCCCCAGCATTTT. Amino acids: CAISENRAGQPQHF.

As DNA, the CDR3 is TGTGCCAGCAGTGCCTGGGACAATGAGCAGTTCTTC. Amino acid sequence: CASSAWDNEQFF. The J gene is TRBJ2-1, the V gene TRBV6-1, with unresolved D. Between the trimmed V and J ends, which lost 4 bases and 5 bases, there was a span of 6 bases. Germline CDR1 MNHNS, CDR2 SASEGT. The CDR3 covers 12 residues.

A few counts support this clonotype. Sequence at one end of the junction differs from germline and may be a read error. This sequence joins TRBV14 and TRBJ1-1; D ambiguous. From germline, CDR1 is SGHDN and CDR2 FVKESK. The CDR3 extends over 15 amino acids. CDR3 sequence: CASSRHVEMNTEAFF. CDR3 DNA: TGTGCCAGCAGCCGCCATGTCGAAATGAACACTGAGGCTTTCTTT. The whole variable domain, remainder taken from reference TRBV14 and TRBJ1-1, is EAGVTQFPSHSVIEKGQTVTLRCDPISGHDNLYWYRRVMGKEIKFLLHFVKESKQDESGMPNNRFLAERTGGTYSTLKVQPAELEDSGVYFCASSRHVEMNTEAFFGQGTRLTVV.

This clonotype was seen only a few times. The CDR3 sequence is CATKVGVSNQPQHF. The CDR3 region has the DNA TGTGCCACCAAAGTCGGGGTTAGCAATCAGCCCCAGCATTTT. This chain joins TRBV19 and TRBJ1-5; D gene unclear. Per germline, CDR1 LNHDA and CDR2 SQIVND (reference sequence). The CDR3 consists of 14 residues. The germline V and J ends were trimmed by 10 bases and 0 bases, with 13 bases remaining between them.

V gene TRBV30 combines with J gene TRBJ2-1, with 11 bases aligning to TRBD2. The junction had 7 bases not matched to a gene; V was cut back by 4 bases and J by 8 bases. The length of the CDR3 is 14 residues. CDR1 is GTSNPN and CDR2 is SVGIG in the germline V gene (reference sequence). The CDR3 DNA follows: TGTGCCTGGAAGCCTAGCGGGAGGCTCGATGAGCAGTTCTTC. It yields the protein CAWKPSGRLDEQFF.

The chain recombines TRBV6-6 with TRBJ2-5; perhaps TRBD2 as D (5 bases). This CDR3 spans 12 amino acids. The V end was cut by 10 bases, the J end by 5 bases, with 14 bases between. Germline lookup yields CDR1 MNHNY and CDR2 SVGAGI (reference sequence). CDR3 protein: CATTSRTETQYF. In DNA form, the CDR3 reads TGTGCCACCACCTCCCGGACTGAGACCCAGTACTTC.

The table lists this clonotype with a few counts. J is TRBJ1-1 and V is TRBV4-1; TRBD1 is a possible D gene (5 bases). The length of the CDR3 is 16 residues. Germline lookup yields CDR1 MGHRA and CDR2 YSYEKL. Trimming removed 1 base at V and 3 bases at J, with 15 bases between. CDR3 residues: CASSQAPLRGYTEAFF. The CDR3 nucleotides read TGCGCCAGCAGCCAAGCCCCCTTACGGGGCTACACTGAAGCTTTCTTT.